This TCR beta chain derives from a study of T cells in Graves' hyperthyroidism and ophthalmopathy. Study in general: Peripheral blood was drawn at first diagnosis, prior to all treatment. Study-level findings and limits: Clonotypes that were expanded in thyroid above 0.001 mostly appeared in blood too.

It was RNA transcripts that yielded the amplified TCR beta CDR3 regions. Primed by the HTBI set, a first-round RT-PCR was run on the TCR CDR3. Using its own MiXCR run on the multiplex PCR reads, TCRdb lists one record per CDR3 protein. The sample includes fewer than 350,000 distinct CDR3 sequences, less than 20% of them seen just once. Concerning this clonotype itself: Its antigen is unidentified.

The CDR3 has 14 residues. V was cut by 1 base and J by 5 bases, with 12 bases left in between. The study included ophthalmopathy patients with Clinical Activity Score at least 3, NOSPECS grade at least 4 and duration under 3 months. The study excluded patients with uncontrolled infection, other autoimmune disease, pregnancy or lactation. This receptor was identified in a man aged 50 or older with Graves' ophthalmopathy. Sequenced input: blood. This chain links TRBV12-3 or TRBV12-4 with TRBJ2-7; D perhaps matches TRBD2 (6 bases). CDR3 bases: TGTGCCAGCAGTTTAGTCAGGGAGGTCCACGAGCAGTACTTC. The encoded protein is CASSLVREVHEQYF.